This section outlines one T cell receptor (beta chain) sequence together with its context. Its cognate antigen is unknown. These data are taken from a study of cytomegalovirus exposure and HLA in healthy donors. Study background: The same platform was used for the 130 or so validation repertoires as for the 666 first-cohort repertoires, as reported in a later analysis.

Germline lookup yields CDR1 LGHNA and CDR2 YSLEER. The CDR3 runs to 16 residues. V shed 0 bases and J 2 bases; nucleotides not matched to a gene: 6. Profiling relied on immunoSEQ multiplex PCR, and the TCRdb table lists in-frame clones only, not all of them. The sample records fewer than 250,000 clones, about 83% being singletons. Separate from the roughly 730-subject first cohort, the approximately 120-subject validation cohort was the one that the donors belonged to. Study results and caveats: Some TCR beta chains (around 160 of them) were listed as cytomegalovirus-associated.

The material sequenced was PBMCs. The chain joins TRBV4-3 to TRBJ2-5; 7 bases map to TRBD2. This receptor was identified in a man between 18 and 29 years old in good health and CMV-seronegative. CDR3 residues: CASSQDGREVQETQYF. DNA of the CDR3: TGCGCCAGCAGCCAAGACGGTCGGGAGGTTCAAGAGACCCAGTACTTC.